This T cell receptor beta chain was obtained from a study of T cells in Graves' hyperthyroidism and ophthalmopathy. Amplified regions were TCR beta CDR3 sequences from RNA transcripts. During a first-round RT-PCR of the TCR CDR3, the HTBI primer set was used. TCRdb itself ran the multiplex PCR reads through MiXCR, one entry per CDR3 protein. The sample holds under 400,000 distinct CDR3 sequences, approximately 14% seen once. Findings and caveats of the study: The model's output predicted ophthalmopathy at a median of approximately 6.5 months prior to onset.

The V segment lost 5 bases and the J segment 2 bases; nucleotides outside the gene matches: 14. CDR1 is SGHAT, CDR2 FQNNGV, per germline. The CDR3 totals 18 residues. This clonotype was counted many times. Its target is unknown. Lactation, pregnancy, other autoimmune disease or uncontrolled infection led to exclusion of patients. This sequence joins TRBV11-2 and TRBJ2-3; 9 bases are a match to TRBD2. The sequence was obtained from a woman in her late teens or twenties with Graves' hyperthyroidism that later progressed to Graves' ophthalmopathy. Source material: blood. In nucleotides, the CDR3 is TGTGCCAGCAGCACCACGGGTCGGGGCGGGAGGGACACAGATACGCAGTATTTT. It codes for CASSTTGRGGRDTDTQYF.